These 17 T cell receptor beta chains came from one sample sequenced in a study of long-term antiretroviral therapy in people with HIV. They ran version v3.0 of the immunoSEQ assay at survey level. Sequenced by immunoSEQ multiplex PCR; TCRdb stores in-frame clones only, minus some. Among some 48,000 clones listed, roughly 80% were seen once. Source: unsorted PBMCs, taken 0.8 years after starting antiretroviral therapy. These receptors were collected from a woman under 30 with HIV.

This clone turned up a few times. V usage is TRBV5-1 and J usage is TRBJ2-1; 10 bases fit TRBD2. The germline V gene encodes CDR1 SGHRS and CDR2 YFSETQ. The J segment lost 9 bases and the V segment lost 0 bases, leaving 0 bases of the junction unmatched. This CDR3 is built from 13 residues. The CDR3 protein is CASSLGLAGEQFF. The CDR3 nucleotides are TGCGCCAGCAGCTTGGGACTAGCGGGTGAGCAGTTCTTC. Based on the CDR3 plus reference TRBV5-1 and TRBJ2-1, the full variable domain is KAGVTQTPRYLIKTRGQQVTLSCSPISGHRSVSWYQQTPGQGLQFLFEYFSETQRNKGNFPGRFSGRQFSNSRSEMNVSTLELGDSALYLCASSLGLAGEQFFGPGTRLTVL.

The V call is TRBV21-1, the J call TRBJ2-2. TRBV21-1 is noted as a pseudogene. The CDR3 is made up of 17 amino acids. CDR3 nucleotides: TGTGCCAGCAGCAAACGCCCAGGGAGGGGGCGCACCGGGGAGCTGTTTTTT. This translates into CASSKRPGRGRTGELFF.

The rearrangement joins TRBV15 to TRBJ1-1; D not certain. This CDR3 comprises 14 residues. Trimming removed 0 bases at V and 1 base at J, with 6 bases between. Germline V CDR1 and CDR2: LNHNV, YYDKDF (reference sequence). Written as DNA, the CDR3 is TGTGCCACCAGCAGAGATCTCCAGAACACTGAAGCTTTCTTT. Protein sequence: CATSRDLQNTEAFF.

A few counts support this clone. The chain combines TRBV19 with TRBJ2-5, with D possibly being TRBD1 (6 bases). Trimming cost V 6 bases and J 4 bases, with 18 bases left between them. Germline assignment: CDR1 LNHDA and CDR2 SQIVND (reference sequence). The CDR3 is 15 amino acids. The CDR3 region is CASSVTRGFRETQYF. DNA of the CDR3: TGTGCCAGTAGCGTAACCAGGGGATTTAGAGAGACCCAGTACTTC.

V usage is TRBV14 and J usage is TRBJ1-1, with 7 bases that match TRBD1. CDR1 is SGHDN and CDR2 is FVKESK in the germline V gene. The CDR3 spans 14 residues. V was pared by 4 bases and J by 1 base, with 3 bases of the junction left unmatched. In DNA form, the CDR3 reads TGTGCCAGCAGCCTCAGGACAGGGAACACTGAAGCTTTCTTT. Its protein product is CASSLRTGNTEAFF.

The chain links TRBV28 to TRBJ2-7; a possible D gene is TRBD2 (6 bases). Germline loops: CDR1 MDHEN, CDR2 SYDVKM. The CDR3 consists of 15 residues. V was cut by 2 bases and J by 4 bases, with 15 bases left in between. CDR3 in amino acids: CASSLTGTASYEQYF. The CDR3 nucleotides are TGTGCCAGCAGTTTAACCGGGACTGCATCATACGAGCAGTACTTC.

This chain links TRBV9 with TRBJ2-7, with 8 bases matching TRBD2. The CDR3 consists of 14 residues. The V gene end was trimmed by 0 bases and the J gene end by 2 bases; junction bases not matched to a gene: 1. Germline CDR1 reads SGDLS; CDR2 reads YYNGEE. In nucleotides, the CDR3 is TGTGCCAGCAGCGTAGCGGGAGGGCCCTACGAGCAGTACTTC. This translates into CASSVAGGPYEQYF.

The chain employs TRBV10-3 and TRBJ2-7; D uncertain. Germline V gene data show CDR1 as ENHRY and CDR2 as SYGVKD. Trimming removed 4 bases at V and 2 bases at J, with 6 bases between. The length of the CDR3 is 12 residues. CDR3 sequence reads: CAISGLTYEQYF. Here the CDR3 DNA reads TGTGCCATCAGTGGCCTTACCTACGAGCAGTACTTC.

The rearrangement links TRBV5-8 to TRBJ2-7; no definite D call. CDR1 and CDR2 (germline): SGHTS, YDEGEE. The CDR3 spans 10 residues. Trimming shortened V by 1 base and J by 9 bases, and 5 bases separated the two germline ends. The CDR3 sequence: CASSLRRQYF. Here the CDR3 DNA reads TGTGCCAGCAGCTTGAGGCGGCAGTACTTC.

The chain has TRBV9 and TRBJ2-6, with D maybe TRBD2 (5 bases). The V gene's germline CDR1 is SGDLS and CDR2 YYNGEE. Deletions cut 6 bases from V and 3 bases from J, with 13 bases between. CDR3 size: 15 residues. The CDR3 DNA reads TGTGCCAGCACCGGGAAGGGCTTTGGGGCCAACGTCCTGACTTTC. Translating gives CASTGKGFGANVLTF.

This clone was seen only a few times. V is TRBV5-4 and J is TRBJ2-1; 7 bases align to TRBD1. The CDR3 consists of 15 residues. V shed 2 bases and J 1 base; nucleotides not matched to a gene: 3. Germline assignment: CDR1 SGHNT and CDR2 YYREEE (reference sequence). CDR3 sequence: CASSFRQGSYNEQFF. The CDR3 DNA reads TGTGCCAGCAGCTTCCGACAGGGTTCCTACAATGAGCAGTTCTTC.

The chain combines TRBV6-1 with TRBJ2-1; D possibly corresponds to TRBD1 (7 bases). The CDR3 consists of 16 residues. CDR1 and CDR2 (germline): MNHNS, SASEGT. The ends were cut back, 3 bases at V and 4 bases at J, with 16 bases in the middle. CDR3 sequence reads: CASSEMGRGVYNEQFF. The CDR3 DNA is TGTGCCAGCAGTGAGATGGGCAGGGGGGTATACAATGAGCAGTTCTTC.

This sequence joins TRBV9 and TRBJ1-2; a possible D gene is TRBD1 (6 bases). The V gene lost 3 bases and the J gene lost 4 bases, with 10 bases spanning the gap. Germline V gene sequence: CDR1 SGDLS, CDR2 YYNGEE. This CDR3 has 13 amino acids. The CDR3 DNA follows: TGTGCCAGCAGCGAGGGGACACCCTATGGCTACACCTTC. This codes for CASSEGTPYGYTF.

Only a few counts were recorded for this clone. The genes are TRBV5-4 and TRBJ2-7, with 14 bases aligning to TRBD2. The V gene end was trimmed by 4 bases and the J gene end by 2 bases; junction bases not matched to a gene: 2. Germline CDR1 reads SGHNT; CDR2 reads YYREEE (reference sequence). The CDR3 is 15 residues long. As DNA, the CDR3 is TGTGCCAGCAGCCCGACTAGCGGGAGGGCCTACGAGCAGTACTTC. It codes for CASSPTSGRAYEQYF.

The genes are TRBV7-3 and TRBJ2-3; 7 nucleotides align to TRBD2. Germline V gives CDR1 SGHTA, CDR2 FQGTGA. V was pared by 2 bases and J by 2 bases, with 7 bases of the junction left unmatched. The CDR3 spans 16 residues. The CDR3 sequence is CASSLSYGRHTDTQYF. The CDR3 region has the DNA TGTGCCAGCAGCTTATCGTACGGGAGGCACACAGATACGCAGTATTTT.

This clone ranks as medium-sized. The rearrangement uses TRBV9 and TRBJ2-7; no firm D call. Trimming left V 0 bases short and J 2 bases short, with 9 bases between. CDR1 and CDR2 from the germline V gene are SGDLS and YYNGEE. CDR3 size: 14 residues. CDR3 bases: TGTGCCAGCAGCGTAGATCTTCGGACCTACGAGCAGTACTTC. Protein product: CASSVDLRTYEQYF.

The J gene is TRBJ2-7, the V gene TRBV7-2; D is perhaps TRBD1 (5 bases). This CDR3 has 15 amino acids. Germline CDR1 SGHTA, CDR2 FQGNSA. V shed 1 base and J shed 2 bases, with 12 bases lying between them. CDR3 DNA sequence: TGTGCCAGCAGCTTAGGGGATAGGGGCCCCTACGAGCAGTACTTC. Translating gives CASSLGDRGPYEQYF.